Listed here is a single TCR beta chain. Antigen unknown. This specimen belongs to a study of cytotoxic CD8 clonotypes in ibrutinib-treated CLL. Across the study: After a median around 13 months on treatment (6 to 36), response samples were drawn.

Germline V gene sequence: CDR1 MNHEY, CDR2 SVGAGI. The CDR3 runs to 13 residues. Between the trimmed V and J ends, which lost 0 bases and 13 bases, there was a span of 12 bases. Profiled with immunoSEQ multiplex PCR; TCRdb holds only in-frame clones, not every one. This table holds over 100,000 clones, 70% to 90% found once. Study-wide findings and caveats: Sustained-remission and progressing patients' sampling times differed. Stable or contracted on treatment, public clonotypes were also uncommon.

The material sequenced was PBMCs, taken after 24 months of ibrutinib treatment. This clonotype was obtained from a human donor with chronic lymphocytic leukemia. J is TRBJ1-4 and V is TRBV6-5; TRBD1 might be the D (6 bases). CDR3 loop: CASSYSKGGGLFF. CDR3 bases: TGTGCCAGCAGTTACTCGAAAGGGGGTGGACTGTTTTTT.